A single sample gave rise to the 8 T cell receptor beta chains below, sequenced in a study of cytomegalovirus exposure and HLA in healthy donors. Use of 60 Vbeta and 13 Jbeta primers characterized the PCR. Here immunoSEQ multiplex PCR was the method, and the copy in TCRdb shows in-frame clones only, minus some. The table has 100,000 or so clones, around 80% seen once; the top ten hold roughly 5.7%. The sequenced sample consisted of PBMCs. Every receptor here comes from a male donor in good health and CMV-seronegative.

The V call is TRBV7-9, the J call TRBJ1-5, with 7 bases identical to TRBD1. This CDR3 spans 15 amino acids. V shed 1 base and J 5 bases; nucleotides not matched to a gene: 5. Germline CDR1 reads SEHNR; CDR2 reads FQNEAQ (reference sequence). Here the CDR3 reads CASSLGQGWDQPQHF. CDR3 nucleotides: TGTGCCAGCAGCTTAGGACAGGGATGGGATCAGCCCCAGCATTTT.

V gene TRBV5-6 combines with J gene TRBJ1-1; unclear D gene. This CDR3 comprises 13 residues. V dropped 1 base and J dropped 3 bases, with 7 bases sitting between them. Germline loops: CDR1 SGHDT, CDR2 YYEEEE. CDR3 nucleotides: TGTGCCAGCAGCTTGTCGTCTTACACTGAAGCTTTCTTT. Translation gives CASSLSSYTEAFF.

The chain combines TRBV5-1 with TRBJ2-5, with 8 bases identical to TRBD2. The CDR3 spans 14 residues. Trimming cost V 7 bases and J 0 bases; bases outside gene matches: 5. From germline, CDR1 is SGHRS and CDR2 YFSETQ. In DNA, the CDR3 is TGCGCCAGCCGCGGGGGGCTGGACCAAGAGACCCAGTACTTC. This sequence encodes CASRGGLDQETQYF.

The rearrangement uses TRBV5-1 and TRBJ2-1; TRBD2 matches at 10 bases. CDR1 SGHRS and CDR2 YFSETQ come from the germline V gene. The V and J ends lost 3 bases and 0 bases, in that order; junction bases with no gene match: 3. The CDR3 runs to 16 residues. The CDR3 here is CASSSASGSSYNEQFF. CDR3 DNA sequence: TGCGCCAGCAGCTCGGCTAGCGGGAGCTCCTACAATGAGCAGTTCTTC. The whole variable domain, remainder taken from reference TRBV5-1 and TRBJ2-1, is KAGVTQTPRYLIKTRGQQVTLSCSPISGHRSVSWYQQTPGQGLQFLFEYFSETQRNKGNFPGRFSGRQFSNSRSEMNVSTLELGDSALYLCASSSASGSSYNEQFFGPGTRLTVL.

Remarks on this clone: At one end, the junction sequence differs from germline, possibly due to a read error. The J gene is TRBJ2-2, the V gene TRBV4-3; 8 bases agree with TRBD1. Germline V gene sequence: CDR1 LGHNA, CDR2 YSLEER. This CDR3 has 17 residues. The CDR3 loop reads CASSQYPRQGNTEELFF. The DNA of the CDR3 is TGCGCCAGCAGCCAATACCCGAGACAGGGGAACACCGAGGAGCTGTTTTTT.

The chain employs TRBV7-3 and TRBJ2-1, with D perhaps TRBD2 (6 bases). CDR3 length: 16 amino acids. With 5 bases removed from V and 6 bases from J, the gap between germline ends came to 20 bases. Germline CDR1 and CDR2: SGHTA and FQGTGA. The CDR3, as DNA: TGTGCCAGCAGCCGAACAAACTGGGGAGGTAGCAATGAGCAGTTCTTC. Translated, it gives CASSRTNWGGSNEQFF. Together with reference TRBV7-3 and TRBJ2-1, the CDR3 gives the full variable domain: GAGVSQTPSNKVTEKGKYVELRCDPISGHTALYWYRQSLGQGPEFLIYFQGTGAADDSGLPNDRFFAVRPEGSVSTLKIQRTERGDSAVYLCASSRTNWGGSNEQFFGPGTRLTVL.

This clone was counted between two and nine times. The genes are TRBV6-6 and TRBJ1-2; 10 bases fit TRBD1. CDR3 length: 15 amino acids. Trimming cost V 5 bases and J 5 bases; bases outside gene matches: 8. Germline CDR1 reads MNHNY; CDR2 reads SVGAGI (reference sequence). The CDR3 spells CASSERGTGAYGYTF. The DNA for the CDR3 is TGTGCCAGCAGTGAGCGAGGGACAGGGGCTTATGGCTACACCTTC.

The rearrangement uses TRBV11-2 and TRBJ1-2; 10 nucleotides match TRBD1. J was trimmed by 2 bases and V by 5 bases; bases with no gene match: 5. Germline V gene lookup returns CDR1 SGHAT and CDR2 FQNNGV. This CDR3 is 15 amino acids long. Written as DNA, the CDR3 is TGTGCCAGCAGCACAGGACAGGGGGTCAACTATGGCTACACCTTC. Translation gives CASSTGQGVNYGYTF.